The 27 T cell receptor beta chains reported below all come from one sample, sequenced in a study of T cells after yellow fever vaccination. TCRdb itself ran the 5' RACE reads through MiXCR, one entry per CDR3 protein. The profile shows some 400,000 distinct CDR3 sequences, 6.2% of them singletons. The sample in question was PBMCs, obtained 5 days after the yellow fever booster vaccination. The receptors were gathered from a man aged 25 to 40 who received the YFV17D yellow fever vaccine.

The V gene is TRBV11-2, the J gene TRBJ2-7; a weak D match, TRBD2 (7 bases). Trimming removed 1 base from V and 5 bases from J, with 12 bases in between. The CDR3 has 14 residues. Germline lookup yields CDR1 SGHAT and CDR2 FQNNGV. The CDR3 DNA is TGTGCCAGCAGCTTAGGATCGGGGGGCCACGAGCAGTACTTC. Translation gives CASSLGSGGHEQYF.

The table lists this clonotype with many counts. The J gene is TRBJ2-3, the V gene TRBV28; no firm D call. This CDR3 region has 13 residues. The V gene lost 2 bases and the J gene lost 4 bases, with 7 bases spanning the gap. Germline V gene lookup returns CDR1 MDHEN and CDR2 SYDVKM. The CDR3 is CASSLGVPDTQYF. The CDR3 DNA follows: TGTGCCAGCAGTTTAGGGGTCCCAGATACGCAGTATTTT.

This clonotype was observed a handful of times. The gene calls are TRBV13 and TRBJ2-2; D possibly corresponds to TRBD1 (6 bases). With 2 bases removed from V and 0 bases from J, the gap between germline ends came to 28 bases. The CDR3 loop spans 22 amino acids. Germline lookup yields CDR1 PRHDT and CDR2 FYEKMQ (reference sequence). The CDR3 loop reads CASSLRAGEPQSVFTNTGELFF. In DNA, the CDR3 is TGTGCCAGCAGCTTAAGGGCAGGGGAGCCCCAAAGTGTTTTTACGAACACCGGGGAGCTGTTTTTT.

The chain carries TRBV7-9 and TRBJ2-5; the D gene could be TRBD1 or TRBD2 (5 bases each). This CDR3 is built from 16 residues. Per the germline V gene, CDR1 is SEHNR and CDR2 is FQNEAQ (reference sequence). Trimming removed 5 bases at V and 5 bases at J, with 21 bases between. The CDR3 reads CASSQTRLGVQETQYF. DNA for the CDR3: TGTGCCAGCAGCCAAACTCGACTGGGGGTTCAGGAGACCCAGTACTTC.

On this clonotype itself: Since a much larger clone is just one base distant, this may be a read error. This chain's CDR3 is CSAPATSSYEQFF. Here the CDR3 DNA reads TGCAGTGCTCCCGCGACTAGCTCCTATGAGCAGTTCTTC. The chain is built from TRBV20-1 and TRBJ2-1; 7 bases map to TRBD2. The length of the CDR3 is 13 residues. Germline V gene data show CDR1 as DFQATT and CDR2 as SNEGSKA (reference sequence). V was clipped by 5 bases and J by 8 bases; unmatched bases: 9.

This clonotype was seen at least ten times. V usage is TRBV5-1 and J usage is TRBJ1-2; perhaps TRBD1 as D (5 bases). Between the trimmed V and J ends, which lost 2 bases and 2 bases, there was a span of 10 bases. Germline V lookup: CDR1 SGHRS, CDR2 YFSETQ. The CDR3 extends over 14 amino acids. This CDR3 reads CASSLGTENYGYTF. DNA for the CDR3: TGCGCCAGCAGCTTAGGGACGGAAAACTATGGCTACACCTTC.

This chain links TRBV18 with TRBJ2-3; 11 nucleotides align to TRBD1. V lost 3 bases to trimming and J lost 2 bases; unmatched junction nucleotides: 4. Per germline, CDR1 KGHSH and CDR2 LQKENI. The CDR3 loop spans 16 amino acids. CDR3 sequence: CASSPPGQGDTDTQYF. The CDR3 nucleotides are TGTGCCAGCTCACCTCCGGGACAGGGGGACACAGATACGCAGTATTTT.

This clonotype was detected many times. V gene TRBV24-1 combines with J gene TRBJ2-3, with TRBD2 matching 10 bases. The V gene end was trimmed by 3 bases and the J gene end by 1 base; junction bases not matched to a gene: 3. Per germline, CDR1 KGHDR and CDR2 SFDVKD. The CDR3 is 16 residues long. This CDR3 reads CATSDSGTSGTDTQYF. CDR3 nucleotides: TGTGCCACCAGTGATAGCGGGACTAGCGGCACAGATACGCAGTATTTT.

This clonotype was detected many times. The chain links TRBV28 to TRBJ2-7; TRBD2 aligns across 14 bases. From germline, CDR1 is MDHEN and CDR2 SYDVKM. The CDR3 contains 13 residues. CDR3 sequence (DNA): TGTGCGACCGGGACTAGCGGGAGTAGGGAGCAGTACTTC. Translating it yields CATGTSGSREQYF.

This clonotype was detected only a few times. The chain couples TRBV29-1 to TRBJ2-1; a possible D gene is TRBD2 (5 bases). The V end lost 7 bases, the J end lost 5 bases, and 18 bases lay between the germline ends. Germline assignment: CDR1 SQVTM and CDR2 ANQGSEA. The CDR3 extends over 14 amino acids. In nucleotides, the CDR3 is TGCAGCGCCCTAGGTTCGGGAATAGACAATGAGCAGTTCTTC. It codes for CSALGSGIDNEQFF.

This clonotype was seen only a few times. The CDR3 DNA reads as TGTGCCAGCAGCTTAGGACGGGACTGGTACAATGAGCAGTTCTTC. Protein: CASSLGRDWYNEQFF. The chain couples TRBV11-2 to TRBJ2-1, with D possibly TRBD2 on 6 matching bases. This CDR3 has 15 residues. Germline assignment: CDR1 SGHAT and CDR2 FQNNGV. V gave up 1 base and J gave up 4 bases, with 11 bases separating them.

Details on this clonotype: The junction shows a germline mismatch at one end, possibly a read error. The chain carries TRBV5-4 and TRBJ2-1, with 8 bases aligning to TRBD2. This CDR3 has 11 amino acids. Germline CDR1 and CDR2: SGHNT and YYREEE (reference sequence). As DNA, the CDR3 is TGTGCTACGGGAGGGAAAGGTGAGCTGTTCTTC. Amino acids: CATGGKGELFF.

Only a few counts were recorded for this clonotype. The chain combines TRBV18 with TRBJ2-6, with D uncertain. The V gene lost 2 bases and the J gene lost 0 bases, with 5 bases spanning the gap. Per germline, CDR1 KGHSH and CDR2 LQKENI. The CDR3 contains 15 residues. CDR3: CASSPRLSGANVLTF. In nucleotides, the CDR3 is TGTGCCAGCTCACCAAGGCTCTCTGGGGCCAACGTCCTGACTTTC.

The rearrangement joins TRBV12-3 or TRBV12-4 to TRBJ2-7; D not resolved. The CDR3 spans 15 residues. V lost 3 bases to trimming and J lost 2 bases, with 14 bases between them. The chain's CDR3 is CASSLLRNPTYEQYF. In DNA form, the CDR3 reads TGTGCCAGCAGTTTGTTACGAAATCCGACCTACGAGCAGTACTTC.

This clonotype was observed at least ten times. The genes are TRBV10-3 and TRBJ2-7, with D uncertain. The CDR3 loop spans 15 amino acids. V lost 0 bases, J lost 0 bases, and 9 bases lay in between. The germline gives CDR1 ENHRY, CDR2 SYGVKD. The CDR3 sequence: CAISESTRSSYEQYF. The CDR3 region has the DNA TGTGCCATCAGTGAGTCGACCAGGAGCTCCTACGAGCAGTACTTC.

The table lists this clonotype with many counts. The V and J genes are TRBV9 and TRBJ1-5; 8 bases are shared with TRBD1. V gave up 0 bases and J gave up 6 bases; unmatched junction bases: 5. The CDR3 is 15 residues long. Germline values: CDR1 SGDLS, CDR2 YYNGEE. In nucleotides, the CDR3 is TGTGCCAGCAGCGTAGGAACAGGGGGTTTTCAGCCCCAGCATTTT. It codes for CASSVGTGGFQPQHF.

A few counts support this clonotype. The chain uses TRBV7-7 and TRBJ2-7, with 11 bases fitting TRBD2. Germline lookup yields CDR1 SSHAT and CDR2 FNYEAQ (reference sequence). The CDR3 runs to 14 residues. V dropped 4 bases and J dropped 6; count of bases not matched to a gene: 5. DNA for the CDR3: TGTGCCAGCAGCTCTGGGACTAGCGGCGGCGAGCAGTACTTC. This translates into CASSSGTSGGEQYF.

This clonotype was seen many times. The CDR3 region has the DNA TGTGCTAGTGGTTTGGTACACGACAGGAATATTCAAGAGACCCAGTACTTC. Translated, it gives CASGLVHDRNIQETQYF. The genes are TRBV12-5 and TRBJ2-5; a possible D gene is TRBD1 (6 bases). Germline-derived CDR1 and CDR2 are LGHNT and FRNRAP. V gave up 0 bases and J gave up 2 bases, with 16 bases separating them. The CDR3 totals 17 residues.

This clonotype was counted at least ten times. This chain connects TRBV19 to TRBJ2-1; 7 bases are a match to TRBD2. CDR1 and CDR2 (germline): LNHDA, SQIVND (reference sequence). The CDR3 is 15 residues long. V was clipped by 2 bases and J by 4 bases; unmatched bases: 5. CDR3 nucleotide sequence: TGTGCCAGTAGTATATTGCTGGGAGGGTACAATGAGCAGTTCTTC. Amino acid sequence: CASSILLGGYNEQFF.

The chain couples TRBV3-1 to TRBJ2-2; D is undetermined. Germline CDR1 LGHDT, CDR2 YNNKEL (reference sequence). This CDR3 contains 12 residues. The V end lost 5 bases, the J end lost 4 bases, and 5 bases lay between the germline ends. The CDR3 DNA reads as TGTGCCAGCAGCGCAAGCACCGGGGAGCTGTTTTTT. The encoded protein is CASSASTGELFF.

This clonotype was detected only a few times. The V call is TRBV29-1, the J call TRBJ1-4; D not resolved. This CDR3 has 13 amino acids. Trimming left V 5 bases short and J 7 bases short, with 14 bases between. Germline values: CDR1 SQVTM, CDR2 ANQGSEA. The CDR3 bases are TGCAGCGTTAGGGAAGGTAAAGGTGAAAAACTGTTTTTT. This codes for CSVREGKGEKLFF.

There are a few counts of this clonotype. The rearrangement joins TRBV20-1 to TRBJ2-5; a weak D match, TRBD1 (6 bases). CDR3 size: 13 residues. The germline CDR1 and CDR2 sequences are DFQATT and SNEGSKA (reference sequence). Trimming shortened V by 3 bases and J by 1 base, and 9 bases separated the two germline ends. CDR3 loop: CSARAQGQETQYF. The DNA for the CDR3 is TGCAGTGCTAGGGCACAGGGCCAAGAGACCCAGTACTTC.

This clonotype showed up many times. This chain connects TRBV5-6 to TRBJ2-5, with TRBD1 identical over 9 bases. The ends lost 0 bases at V and 0 bases at J; junction bases unmatched: 6. Germline assignment: CDR1 SGHDT and CDR2 YYEEEE. CDR3 length: 17 residues. CDR3 nucleotides: TGTGCCAGCAGCTTGGTGTGGACAGGGGCTAACCAAGAGACCCAGTACTTC. Residues: CASSLVWTGANQETQYF. The full variable domain, its missing parts supplied by reference TRBV5-6 and TRBJ2-5, is DAGVTQSPTHLIKTRGQQVTLRCSPKSGHDTVSWYQQALGQGPQFIFQYYEEEERQRGNFPDRFSGHQFPNYSSELNVNALLLGDSALYLCASSLVWTGANQETQYFGPGTRLLVL.

This clonotype has only a few counts. This sequence joins TRBV11-2 and TRBJ2-7; 10 positions match TRBD2. From germline, CDR1 is SGHAT and CDR2 FQNNGV. V dropped 3 bases and J dropped 4; count of bases not matched to a gene: 6. The CDR3 has 15 residues. For the CDR3, the DNA is TGTGCCAGCAGCTTCCCTAGCGGGAGATATTACGAGCAGTACTTC. Protein: CASSFPSGRYYEQYF.

This chain's CDR3 is CASSLNQGLAGGETQYF. Written as DNA, the CDR3 is TGTGCCAGCAGCTTGAACCAAGGACTAGCGGGAGGAGAGACCCAGTACTTC. The chain uses TRBV7-2 and TRBJ2-5, with 14 bases identical to TRBD2. J lost 4 bases, V lost 3 bases, and 7 bases had no gene match. The CDR3 consists of 17 residues. Germline V gives CDR1 SGHTA, CDR2 FQGNSA.

At least ten counts were recorded for this clonotype. The rearrangement links TRBV12-3 or TRBV12-4 to TRBJ2-2, with D possibly TRBD2 on 6 matching bases. The V end lost 6 bases, the J end lost 6 bases, and 20 bases lay between the germline ends. CDR3 length equals 16 residues. The CDR3 DNA is TGTGCCAGCAGGGTAGGGCGAGGGGAGGATTCCGGGGAGCTGTTTTTT. It translates to CASRVGRGEDSGELFF.

The chain couples TRBV6-1 to TRBJ2-1; D perhaps matches TRBD1 (6 bases). There are 14 residues in the CDR3. The germline V gene has CDR1 MNHNS and CDR2 SASEGT. Trimming stripped 8 bases from V and 6 bases from J, with 17 bases between. The CDR3 region has the DNA TGTGCCAGCGGTACCCATGGACAGCGCAATGAGCAGTTCTTC. It encodes CASGTHGQRNEQFF.